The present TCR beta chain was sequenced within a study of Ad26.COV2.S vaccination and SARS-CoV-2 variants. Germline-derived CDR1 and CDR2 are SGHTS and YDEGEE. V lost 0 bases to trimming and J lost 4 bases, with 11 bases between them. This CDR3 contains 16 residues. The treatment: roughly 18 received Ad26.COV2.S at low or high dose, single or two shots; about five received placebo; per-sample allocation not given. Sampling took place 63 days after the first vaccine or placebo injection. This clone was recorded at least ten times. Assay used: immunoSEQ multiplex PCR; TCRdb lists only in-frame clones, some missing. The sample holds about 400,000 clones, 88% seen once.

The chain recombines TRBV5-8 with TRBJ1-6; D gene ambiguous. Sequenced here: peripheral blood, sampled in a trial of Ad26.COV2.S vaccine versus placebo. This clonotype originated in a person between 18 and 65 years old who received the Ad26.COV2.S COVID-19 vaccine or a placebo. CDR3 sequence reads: CASSLAAYLYNSPLHF. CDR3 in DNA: TGTGCCAGCAGCTTGGCCGCCTACCTGTATAATTCACCCCTCCACTTT.